This T cell receptor beta chain was sequenced for a study of cytomegalovirus exposure and HLA in healthy donors (dated by TCRdb to the late 2010s). Notes on the research overall: An earlier analysis of roughly 500 of the donors reported more than 250 Gb of sequence data and around 110 million unique TCR beta sequences from some 180 million T cells. Among the roughly 410 genotyped donors, 75% to 90% belonged to the genetic ancestry cluster associated with self-reported Caucasian donors. Roughly 5 DR-DQ haplotypes were treated as single units for association and clustering because of strong linkage in the cohort. In a later genetic analysis, genome-wide SNP genotypes for about 55% of the roughly 700 donors were used, and that subset was treated as a discovery cohort. Along with the approximately 650-subject first cohort, a separate validation cohort of over a hundred different subjects was used. Donor age, sex, ethnicity and CMV serostatus were compiled alongside the repertoire data. Rather than using new phenotypic data, the later analysis identified candidate immune exposures from TCR beta sequences and from how often those sequences occurred across donors. Every repertoire in the discovery cohort had been generated on one and the same sequencing platform. A later analysis re-examined previously published TCR beta repertoires from roughly 650 donors and added high-resolution HLA genotyping to investigate patterns of TCR occurrence. An earlier analysis of 500 to 750 of the donors applied high-throughput TCR beta sequencing to assess whether each TCR beta V gene segment acted as functional or pseudogenic. The study aimed to test whether cataloging public T cell receptors could reveal signatures of past pathogen exposure. The number of typed donors differed by locus: about 629-630 for A, B, C, DRB1 and DQB1; some 540 for DQA1; 600 to 610 for DPA1; and about 470 for DPB1. Approximately 310 gigabases of sequencing data and approximately 80 million unique TCR sequences were included in an early release covering several hundred HLA-typed donors. Among 398 genotyped donors of the cohort, an average of around 240,000 unique TCR beta nucleotide sequences were sequenced per donor, roughly 20% of them non-productive. The study combined high-throughput TCR immunosequencing, statistical association of individual TCRs with disease status, and machine learning to predict cytomegalovirus infection status. Both class I and class II loci were covered by HLA typing, at four-digit resolution. The study used immunosequencing to profile the T cell repertoires of 600 to 850 subjects and linked those repertoires to cytomegalovirus serostatus.

Remarks on this clone: The antigen it recognizes is unknown. Base qualities are not at hand, and no much larger clone is one base apart.

CDR3 length: 15 amino acids, cysteine to phenylalanine. Of all the DNA, just the CDR3 is kept, 45 bases in frame from base 1. From a lookup of the germline V gene (reference sequence), CDR1 and CDR2 are LNHDA and SQIVND. Trimming removed 3 bases from V and 2 bases from J; the gene matches leave 4 bases unexplained. The study at large found these results: Because some donors lacked HLA typing at each locus, the association tests relied only on the typed subset. The classifier was reported to diagnose cytomegalovirus status with high specificity and sensitivity in both the original cohort and the validation cohort. A group of highly shared sequence variants was considered likely to be a technical artifact of the sequencing pipeline. At a false discovery rate of 0.05, a later analysis linked some 18,000 TCR beta sequences to specific HLA alleles. Correlated functional status among segregating V segments might reflect linkage disequilibrium, but an unknown experimental factor could not be ruled out. V-gene and J-gene trimming of TCR beta chains was associated with a missense DCLRE1C variant in a later genetic analysis, and the association was replicated in an independent cohort. The study gave a list of over 150 TCR beta chains associated with cytomegalovirus. A further reported finding was that TCR beta sequences accurately predicted the HLA-A and HLA-B alleles for most subjects in the first cohort. Most CMV-associated TCR beta chains appeared to be HLA-restricted in a later analysis, and the HLA associations seemed to be driven largely by CMV exposure. According to a later genetic analysis, donors in an Asian-associated ancestry cluster had fewer N-insertions in productive TCRs than the approximately 650-donor mean. Most TCR sequences were seen in very few donors, while some public TCRs were found in many individuals. In this cohort, only TCR beta chains were sequenced, and detectable features were limited by the absence of alpha or paired-chain data. Sequencing depth was assumed to be roughly uniform across donors in the presence/absence analyses, though that assumption may not hold. Some IMGT-functional V segments, including TRBV6-2 and TRBV6-3, could not be distinguished by the 87-base-pair reads and were therefore excluded. In an earlier analysis of 587 of the donors, most TCR beta V segments were observed in productive rearrangements about 90% or about 30% of the time, broadly matching IMGT annotations. CMV serostatus was the only immune exposure information available for the cohort. When HLA alleles, especially DR and DQ, strongly co-occurred, attributing TCR associations to individual alleles was difficult. A few of the identified cytomegalovirus-associated TCR beta chains were confirmed in vitro to be specific for cytomegalovirus antigens. The earlier analysis of around 600 of the donors excluded some 16 rarely observed V segments, including chromosome 9 orphons, because counts were too low. In a later analysis, the rate of TCR association differed among HLA loci, with DRB1 alleles having the most associated TCRs and HLA-C alleles having the fewest. In a later analysis, HLA-associated TCR beta chains were found to be more clonally expanded and to have lower generation probabilities than equally common non-associated chains. A later analysis reported that several top co-occurrence clusters appeared linked to parvovirus B19, influenza, CMV and Epstein-Barr virus. The authors suggested that the approach could potentially be generalized to other disease states and immunological phenotypes.

The library was built by means of the immunoSEQ multiplex PCR assay. The multiplex PCR relied on a mix of 60 forward primers for TCR Vbeta segments and 13 reverse primers for TCR Jbeta segments. The CDR3 region of rearranged TCR beta genes was amplified from genomic DNA by a multiplex PCR assay. The Illumina HiSeq System was used to sequence the amplified TCR beta libraries as 87-base-pair reads. Concerning the study's data processing: In a later analysis, 70 million to 95 million unique TCR beta chains were counted across the 500 to 850 repertoires, and approximately 9.9 million of these chains were shared by at least two donors. Raw reads were error-corrected and collapsed into unique sequences by a nearest-neighbor algorithm in which closely related sequences were merged to remove PCR and sequencing errors. To assign V, D and J gene segments, CDR3 sequences were aligned to IMGT reference sequences. For a sequence to be retained, at least a six-nucleotide match to both a V gene segment and a J gene segment was required. Rearrangements were called productive when the CDR3 lacked stop codons and stayed in frame with V and J; all others were non-productive. CDR3 was defined according to IMGT convention as the region running from the second conserved V-encoded cysteine to the conserved J-encoded phenylalanine. The earlier analysis of about 500 of the donors excluded sequences that lacked an unambiguous match to a single V gene segment. In an earlier analysis of 587 of the donors, a V segment was called functional when productive rearrangements were above 56.7%, and segregating when the standard deviation between donors exceeded 5%. To diagnose cytomegalovirus status from the catalog of TCR beta chain sequences, a statistical classification framework was built. V and J gene assignment, in a later analysis, came from comparing TCR nucleotide sequences with IMGT/GENE-DB human TR gene sequences. In a later analysis, CDR3 sequences and most-parsimonious VDJ recombination scenarios were assigned using the TCRdist pipeline. A later analysis defined each TCR beta chain by its CDR3 amino acid sequence plus V-gene family, and excluded reads lacking a unique V-gene family. A later analysis removed 592 highly shared, low-generation-probability nucleotide sequences to deal with suspected cross-contamination and a sequencing artifact. In a later analysis, a clonal expansion index for each public chain was calculated from normalized within-repertoire ranks of inferred template counts. Generation probabilities in a later analysis came from a VDJ recombination model fitted to out-of-frame rearrangements, and those results were checked against IGoR. In a later analysis, TCR-TCR, TCR-HLA and TCR-CMV co-occurrence was scored with hypergeometric tests, and a repertoire-size bias correction was applied to TCR pairs. False discovery rates were estimated in a later analysis by permuting HLA or CMV assignments 20 times. In a later analysis, co-occurring TCRs were grouped using DBSCAN, with TCRdist sequence similarity added in when clustering inside HLA-allele-positive subsets. For co-occurrence clustering, repertoires with fewer than 30,000 or more than 120,000 public chains were excluded, along with five or six repertoires with anomalous nucleotide sharing. Sourced from immuneACCESS, this table was stored by TCRdb with only in-frame sequences that have V and J called. A share of the clones is absent; for the studies checked, an unresolved V gene accounts for under half, and the remainder has no known explanation. V, J and clone size reflect that table, while D and trimming were determined from the DNA. A total of 120,000 to 150,000 clones appear in this sample, around three fifths of them only once. The top ten hold around 1.9% of the sample.

In total, 600 or so healthy bone marrow donors made up the cohort. At the time of sampling, every cohort member was nominally healthy, though immune exposures that went unrecorded were likely present. The donor was CMV seronegative and was included in the group of several hundred seronegative cohort members. A peripheral blood sample was provided by each donor, and peripheral blood mononuclear cells were used for TCR beta sequencing. Genomic DNA extraction from the blood cell samples was performed with the Qiagen DNeasy Blood Extraction Kit. The TCR comes from a male donor in good health and CMV-seronegative. Sequencing was done on a sample of PBMCs. The chain is assembled from TRBV19 and TRBJ2-7; TRBD2 agrees with 10 junctional bases. The CDR3 protein sequence reads: CASSISSGGPYEQYF. The nucleotide sequence is given as TGTGCCAGTAGTATTTCTAGCGGGGGTCCCTACGAGCAGTACTTC.